Given below is one TCR beta chain in context. Its specificity is not known. The sample comes from a study of cytomegalovirus exposure and HLA in healthy donors. Study observations and caveats: Approximately 18,000 TCR beta sequences were associated with HLA alleles at 0.05 false discovery rate in a later analysis. There were reportedly fewer N-insertions in an Asian-associated ancestry cluster than the approximately 670-donor mean, in a later analysis. Later on, a genetic analysis was performed. It linked a missense variant in DCLRE1C with V- and J-gene trimming of TCR beta. Previously analyzed data showed that most TCR beta V segments were productive at a frequency of about 87% or about 30%.

The PCR used 60 Vbeta and 13 Jbeta primers. Assay used: immunoSEQ multiplex PCR; TCRdb lists only in-frame clones, some missing. The data contain around 130,000 clones, around 75% of them singletons. The CDR3 sequence is 14 residues long. V lost 2 bases and J lost 3, with 12 bases in between. Per germline, CDR1 SGHRS and CDR2 YFSETQ. This chain joins TRBV5-1 and TRBJ2-7, with a tentative D call TRBD1 (5 bases). The TCR comes from a young man in good health and CMV-seronegative. The sample comprised PBMCs. CDR3 DNA: TGCGCCAGCAGCTTTACCAGGGAAGACTACGAGCAGTACTTC. This encodes CASSFTREDYEQYF.